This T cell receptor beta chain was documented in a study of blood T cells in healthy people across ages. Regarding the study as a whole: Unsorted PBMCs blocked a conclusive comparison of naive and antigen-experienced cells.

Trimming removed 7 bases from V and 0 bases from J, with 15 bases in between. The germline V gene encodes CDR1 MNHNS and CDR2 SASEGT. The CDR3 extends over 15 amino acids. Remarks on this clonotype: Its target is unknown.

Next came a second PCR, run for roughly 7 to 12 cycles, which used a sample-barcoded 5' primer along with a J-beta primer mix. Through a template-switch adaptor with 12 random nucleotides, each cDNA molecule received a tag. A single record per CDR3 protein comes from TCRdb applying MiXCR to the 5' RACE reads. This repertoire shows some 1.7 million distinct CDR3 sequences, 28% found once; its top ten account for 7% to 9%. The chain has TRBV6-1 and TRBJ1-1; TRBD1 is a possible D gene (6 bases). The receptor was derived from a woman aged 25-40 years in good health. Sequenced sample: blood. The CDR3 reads CASKLQGGMNTEAFF. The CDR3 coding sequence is TGTGCCAGCAAGTTACAGGGTGGCATGAACACTGAAGCTTTCTTT.